Below, 16 T cell receptor beta chains from the same sample are listed, as sequenced in a study of T cell repertoires in cytomegalovirus infection. The antigens for these receptors are not known. TCRdb redid the calling of the reads with MiXCR, one entry per CDR3 protein. The table records about 920,000 distinct CDR3 sequences, around 29% of them present only once. This material consisted of cultured CD8+ T cells from PBMCs, taken from culture after CMV antigen stimulation. These TCRs come from a human donor in good health (CMV status not recorded). Some clones in this sample may be carry-over from other donors' samples.

This clonotype was seen once. As the CDR3 is not closed by the conserved phenylalanine or tryptophan, this likely results from a read error. The chain employs TRBV19 and TRBJ2-1, with D unclear. Looked up from germline, CDR1 is LNHDA and CDR2 is SQIVND (reference sequence). Trimming cost V 7 bases and J 3 bases, with 10 bases left between them. The CDR3 extends over 13 amino acids. The CDR3, as DNA: TGTGCCAGTATTGACTCGAACTACAATGAGCAGTTCCTC. Encoded protein: CASIDSNYNEQFL.

The chain has TRBV3-1 and TRBJ1-3, with 9 nucleotides matching TRBD1. V lost 5 bases and J lost 6; bases outside the gene matches: 8. This CDR3 comprises 15 residues. CDR1 is LGHDT and CDR2 is YNNKEL in the germline V gene (reference sequence). CDR3 loop: CASSAGQGGQNTIYF. The CDR3 nucleotides read TGTGCCAGCAGCGCGGGACAGGGAGGTCAAAACACCATATATTTT.

This chain links TRBV6-2 or TRBV6-3 with TRBJ2-1; 12 positions agree with TRBD2. Germline V CDR1 and CDR2: MNHEY, SVGEGT. The CDR3 is made up of 15 amino acids. The ends lost 4 bases at V and 6 bases at J; junction bases unmatched: 4. The CDR3 nucleotides are TGTGCCAGCAGTTGGCTAGCGGGGGGGGTCAATGAGCAGTTCTTC. Protein product: CASSWLAGGVNEQFF.

At least ten counts were recorded for this clonotype. Compared with germline, one end of the junction differs, possibly owing to a read error. The rearrangement joins TRBV7-2 to TRBJ1-1, with unresolved D. The CDR3 has 8 residues. Germline V lookup: CDR1 SGHTA, CDR2 FQGNSA. The CDR3 DNA follows: TGTGCCAGCAGCGCACGTCTTTTT. This gives the protein CASSARLF.

The chain joins TRBV2 to TRBJ2-7; a possible D gene is TRBD2 (5 bases). The CDR3 consists of 13 residues. Between the trimmed V and J ends, which lost 4 bases and 1 base, there was a span of 8 bases. Germline V gene lookup returns CDR1 SNHLY and CDR2 FYNNEI. The CDR3 coding sequence is TGTGCCAGCAGTGGCCGGGATTCCTACGAGCAGTACGTC. It is translated as CASSGRDSYEQYV.

The rearrangement uses TRBV15 and TRBJ2-3, with a possible D match to TRBD1 (5 bases). CDR3 length: 13 amino acids. The germline V and J ends were trimmed by 3 bases and 2 bases, with 6 bases remaining between them. CDR1 LNHNV and CDR2 YYDKDF come from the germline V gene (reference sequence). CDR3 nucleotides: TGTGCCACCAGCAGGGACACCACAGATACGCAGTATTTT. As protein: CATSRDTTDTQYF. The variable domain in full, with the rest retrieved from reference TRBV15 and TRBJ2-3, is DAMVIQNPRYQVTQFGKPVTLSCSQTLNHNVMYWYQQKSSQAPKLLFHYYDKDFNNEADTPDNFQSRRPNTSFCFLDIRSPGLGDTAMYLCATSRDTTDTQYFGPGTRLTVL.

In nucleotides, the CDR3 is TGTGCCAGCAGCCAAGATGGGGCTGTCGACAATGAGCAGTTCTTC. The encoded protein is CASSQDGAVDNEQFF. V gene TRBV3-1 combines with J gene TRBJ2-1, with D maybe TRBD1 (5 bases). Trimming took 0 bases from V and 5 from J, leaving 11 bases between them. Germline CDR1 LGHDT, CDR2 YNNKEL (reference sequence). This CDR3 region has 15 residues.

The chain employs TRBV5-1 and TRBJ1-1; 8 bases line up with TRBD1. V was pared by 4 bases and J by 5 bases, with 7 bases of the junction left unmatched. Germline assignment: CDR1 SGHRS and CDR2 YFSETQ. This CDR3 contains 14 residues. The CDR3 DNA follows: TGCGCCAGCAGCGAAGGACAGGGCCTAACTGAAGCTTTCTTT. This encodes CASSEGQGLTEAFF.

This clonotype was detected once. This may arise from a read error, as a much more abundant clone is one base away. The V gene is TRBV7-6, the J gene TRBJ1-2; the D is unclear. CDR3 size: 14 residues. Germline V lookup: CDR1 SGHVS, CDR2 FNYEAQ. The CDR3 protein is CTSSLAGSDYGYTF. The CDR3 bases are TGTACCAGCAGCTTGGCGGGATCGGACTATGGCTACACCTTC.

The chain combines TRBV19 with TRBJ2-5, with TRBD2 matching 13 bases. V lost 6 bases, J lost 1 base, and 11 bases stayed unmatched. Germline assignment: CDR1 LNHDA and CDR2 SQIVND (reference sequence). The CDR3 runs to 18 residues. CDR3 sequence: CASSHRLAGGLFQETQYF. The CDR3 DNA sequence: TGTGCCAGTAGCCATAGACTAGCGGGGGGCCTATTCCAAGAGACCCAGTACTTC.

In regard to this clonotype: This may stem from a read error, because a much larger clone lies one nucleotide away. The J gene is TRBJ1-2, the V gene TRBV27, with D uncertain. The germline V gene has CDR1 MNHEY and CDR2 SMNVEV (reference sequence). This CDR3 has 17 amino acids. The CDR3 sequence is CVSSLRGPSEINYGYTF. The CDR3 DNA sequence: TGTGTCAGCAGTCTACGTGGCCCTTCCGAGATCAACTATGGCTACACCTTC.

Ten or more counts support this clonotype. The chain joins TRBV7-8 to TRBJ2-3, with D maybe TRBD2 (6 bases). This CDR3 has 15 residues. Per the germline V gene, CDR1 is SGHVS and CDR2 is FQNEAQ. V was clipped by 4 bases and J by 3 bases, with 14 bases between them. The CDR3 nucleotides read TGTGCCAGCAGCTACAAAACCCGGGGGACAGATACGCAGTATTTT. Encoded protein: CASSYKTRGTDTQYF.

The chain is built from TRBV4-3 and TRBJ2-1, with 7 nucleotides matching TRBD1. Germline V gives CDR1 LGHNA, CDR2 YSLEER. Trimming at V came to 0 bases and at J to 3 bases, leaving 8 bases not matched to a gene. The CDR3 loop spans 17 amino acids. CDR3 nucleotides: TGCGCCAGCAGCCAAGATAGGGGGCTAGTAGTCTACAATGAGCAGTTCTTC. Residues: CASSQDRGLVVYNEQFF.

This clonotype was found many times. The V call is TRBV7-2, the J call TRBJ2-3, with 10 bases aligning to TRBD2. This CDR3 comprises 15 residues. V dropped 3 bases and J dropped 5; count of bases not matched to a gene: 5. The V gene's germline CDR1 is SGHTA and CDR2 FQGNSA. CDR3 nucleotides: TGTGCCAGCAGCTTTACTAGCGGGGCGGGAGATACGCAGTATTTT. Protein sequence: CASSFTSGAGDTQYF.

The genes are TRBV24-1 and TRBJ2-7; 7 bases align to TRBD2. The CDR3 runs to 18 residues. The J segment lost 2 bases and the V segment lost 0 bases, leaving 12 bases of the junction unmatched. Germline CDR1 and CDR2: KGHDR and SFDVKD. The CDR3 protein is CATSDLNKASGIPYEQYV. The CDR3 coding sequence is TGTGCCACCAGTGATTTGAATAAGGCTAGCGGAATTCCCTACGAGCAGTACGTC.

This clonotype was seen a few times. The chain combines TRBV12-3 or TRBV12-4 with TRBJ1-1; D remains ambiguous. This CDR3 is built from 13 residues. V was clipped by 7 bases and J by 7 bases, with 16 bases between them. The CDR3 DNA reads as TGTGCCAGCACCCACCGGACCTTACATGAAGCTTTCTTT. Amino acids: CASTHRTLHEAFF.